The 14 T cell receptor beta chains in this list originate from one sample, sequenced in a study of shared clonotypes between healthy human individuals. Sequencing used immunoSEQ multiplex PCR; TCRdb keeps in-frame clones, though not all of them. The table records 550,000 to 600,000 clones, roughly four fifths of them present only once. Sequenced material: PBMCs. The source is a woman aged 35 to 49 in good health. Some clones in this sample may be carry-over from other donors' samples.

This clone was found once. This CDR3 is CASSLQGGESYEQYF. CDR3 coding DNA: TGTGCCAGCAGCCTACAGGGGGGGGAGAGCTACGAGCAGTACTTC. This sequence joins TRBV11-3 and TRBJ2-7, with a tentative D call TRBD1 (8 bases). The length of the CDR3 is 15 residues. Trimming pared 5 bases from V and 3 bases from J, leaving 17 bases between. CDR1 is SGHNT, CDR2 YENEEA, per germline.

CDR3 DNA: TGTGCCAGCAGCCGTAGCGGGAGGTGGACAGATACGCAGTATTTT. Translation gives CASSRSGRWTDTQYF. The rearrangement uses TRBV11-2 and TRBJ2-3; 10 nucleotides match TRBD2. Germline loops: CDR1 SGHAT, CDR2 FQNNGV. The CDR3 is made up of 15 amino acids. V lost 5 bases to trimming and J lost 3 bases; unmatched junction nucleotides: 5.

The chain links TRBV15 to TRBJ2-7; TRBD2 is a possible D gene (5 bases). The CDR3 sequence is 16 residues long. The V gene's germline CDR1 is LNHNV and CDR2 YYDKDF (reference sequence). With 0 bases removed from V and 0 bases from J, the gap between germline ends came to 12 bases. The CDR3 region is CATSRDGGWVSYEQYF. CDR3 nucleotide sequence: TGTGCCACCAGCAGAGATGGCGGGTGGGTCTCCTACGAGCAGTACTTC.

This clone was detected only once. V gene TRBV15 combines with J gene TRBJ2-7; D possibly corresponds to TRBD2 (5 bases). Germline V lookup: CDR1 LNHNV, CDR2 YYDKDF (reference sequence). V shed 0 bases and J shed 3 bases, with 9 bases lying between them. This CDR3 comprises 14 residues. In nucleotides, the CDR3 is TGTGCCACCAGCAGAGATAGGAGGAACTACGAGCAGTACTTC. This encodes CATSRDRRNYEQYF.

The chain joins TRBV28 to TRBJ2-1; no reliable D call. V lost 4 bases, J lost 8 bases, and 9 bases lay in between. This CDR3 is 12 amino acids long. Germline loops: CDR1 MDHEN, CDR2 SYDVKM. CDR3 amino acids: CASSSGPHEQFF. CDR3 nucleotides: TGTGCCAGCAGTTCGGGTCCCCATGAGCAGTTCTTC.

The chain is built from TRBV7-6 and TRBJ2-7, with D unresolved. Germline V gene data show CDR1 as SGHVS and CDR2 as FNYEAQ. This CDR3 contains 13 residues. V lost 3 bases to trimming and J lost 2 bases, with 8 bases between them. In nucleotides, the CDR3 is TGTGCCAGCAGCTTCGAGGCGGCCTACGAGCAGTACTTC. Its translation: CASSFEAAYEQYF.

CDR3 sequence reads: CSVLTEQSNQPQHF. CDR3 DNA sequence: TGCAGCGTTCTAACAGAACAGAGCAATCAGCCCCAGCATTTT. The J gene is TRBJ1-5, the V gene TRBV29-1; D gene uncertain. V dropped 5 bases and J dropped 1 base, with 12 bases sitting between them. The CDR3 has 14 amino acids. CDR1 and CDR2 from the germline V gene are SQVTM and ANQGSEA.

In DNA form, the CDR3 reads TGTGCCATCAGTTACTCAGCGGAGGCCTACGAGCAGTACTTC. This codes for CAISYSAEAYEQYF. J is TRBJ2-7 and V is TRBV10-3; TRBD2 is a possible D gene (5 bases). Trimming removed 5 bases from V and 2 bases from J, with 13 bases in between. CDR3 length: 14 residues. Germline loops: CDR1 ENHRY, CDR2 SYGVKD.

This clone was seen a single time. In nucleotides, the CDR3 is TGCGCCAGCAGCGGGGCCGGGGGGGAACCCTACGAGCAGTACTTC. It encodes CASSGAGGEPYEQYF. The V and J genes are TRBV5-1 and TRBJ2-7, with TRBD2 matching 8 bases. The trim removed 4 bases at V and 2 bases at J, leaving 8 bases unmatched. This CDR3 is 15 amino acids long. Germline V CDR1 and CDR2: SGHRS, YFSETQ. Supplemented by reference TRBV5-1 and TRBJ2-7, the full variable domain reads KAGVTQTPRYLIKTRGQQVTLSCSPISGHRSVSWYQQTPGQGLQFLFEYFSETQRNKGNFPGRFSGRQFSNSRSEMNVSTLELGDSALYLCASSGAGGEPYEQYFGPGTRLTVT.

The V and J genes are TRBV28 and TRBJ2-7; 8 nucleotides align to TRBD1. The CDR3 consists of 18 residues. CDR1 MDHEN and CDR2 SYDVKM come from the germline V gene. The V gene end was trimmed by 3 bases and the J gene end by 0 bases; junction bases not matched to a gene: 13. The CDR3 is CASSLVGPVGTGSYEQYF. The CDR3, as DNA: TGTGCCAGCAGTTTGGTAGGGCCCGTGGGGACAGGCTCCTACGAGCAGTACTTC. The variable domain in full, with the rest retrieved from reference TRBV28 and TRBJ2-7, is DVKVTQSSRYLVKRTGEKVFLECVQDMDHENMFWYRQDPGLGLRLIYFSYDVKMKEKGDIPEGYSVSREKKERFSLILESASTNQTSMYLCASSLVGPVGTGSYEQYFGPGTRLTVT.

This chain links TRBV5-5 with TRBJ1-1; possible D gene TRBD1, 5 bases. V gave up 3 bases and J gave up 4 bases, with 13 bases separating them. The CDR3 contains 14 residues. The germline gives CDR1 SGHKS, CDR2 YYEKEE (reference sequence). CDR3 amino acids: CASSWDPRPTEAFF. CDR3 nucleotide sequence: TGTGCCAGCAGCTGGGACCCCCGTCCCACTGAAGCTTTCTTT.

The chain joins TRBV10-3 to TRBJ2-3; D perhaps matches TRBD1 (6 bases). V was cut by 0 bases and J by 8 bases, with 21 bases left in between. The CDR3 has 17 amino acids. CDR1 ENHRY and CDR2 SYGVKD come from the germline V gene. The CDR3 coding sequence is TGTGCCATCAGTGAGTCGAGAAGGCCAGGGGTAGGTCTTACGCAGTATTTT. Translation gives CAISESRRPGVGLTQYF.

With respect to this clone: A far larger clone is just one base off, so this is likely a read error. The identical CDR3 is also encoded by other nucleotide sequences in the sample. The V call is TRBV7-9, the J call TRBJ1-2; D is possibly TRBD1 (6 bases). Germline CDR1 and CDR2: SEHNR and FQNEAQ (reference sequence). This CDR3 spans 13 amino acids. Here the CDR3 DNA reads TGTGCCAGCAGCCCCTTGGGGGCCCGGGGCTACACCTTT. Protein product: CASSPLGARGYTF.

In its sample, this clone was seen a few times. The chain is built from TRBV28 and TRBJ2-2; D is undetermined. V was shortened by 3 bases and J by 4 bases, with 15 bases between the two germline ends. This CDR3 is built from 16 residues. Germline V CDR1 and CDR2: MDHEN, SYDVKM. The chain's CDR3 is CASSFPPTRSTGELFF. As DNA, the CDR3 is TGTGCCAGCAGTTTTCCCCCTACGAGATCCACCGGGGAGCTGTTTTTT.